The clone carrying this T cell receptor beta chain has more than one count but fewer than ten. What it binds is not known. 13 Jbeta primers and 60 Vbeta primers were used for the PCR. Measured with immunoSEQ multiplex PCR; TCRdb has only the in-frame clones, and not every one. This sample has roughly 120,000 clones; around three quarters occur once, and the top ten carry 3% to 4.5%. The data are from a study of cytomegalovirus exposure and HLA in healthy donors. Overall study findings and caveats: Researchers catalogued under 200 TCR beta chains as cytomegalovirus-associated.

This CDR3 has 14 amino acids. V gave up 4 bases and J gave up 3 bases; unmatched junction bases: 3. CDR1 is ENHRY and CDR2 is SYGVKD in the germline V gene. The receptor comes from a man aged 35-49 years in good health and CMV-seronegative. This chain connects TRBV10-3 to TRBJ1-5; 7 nucleotides line up with TRBD1. The sequencing sample was made of PBMCs. The CDR3 loop is CAISGGQPNQPQHF. The CDR3 DNA reads as TGTGCCATCAGTGGGGGACAGCCCAATCAGCCCCAGCATTTT.